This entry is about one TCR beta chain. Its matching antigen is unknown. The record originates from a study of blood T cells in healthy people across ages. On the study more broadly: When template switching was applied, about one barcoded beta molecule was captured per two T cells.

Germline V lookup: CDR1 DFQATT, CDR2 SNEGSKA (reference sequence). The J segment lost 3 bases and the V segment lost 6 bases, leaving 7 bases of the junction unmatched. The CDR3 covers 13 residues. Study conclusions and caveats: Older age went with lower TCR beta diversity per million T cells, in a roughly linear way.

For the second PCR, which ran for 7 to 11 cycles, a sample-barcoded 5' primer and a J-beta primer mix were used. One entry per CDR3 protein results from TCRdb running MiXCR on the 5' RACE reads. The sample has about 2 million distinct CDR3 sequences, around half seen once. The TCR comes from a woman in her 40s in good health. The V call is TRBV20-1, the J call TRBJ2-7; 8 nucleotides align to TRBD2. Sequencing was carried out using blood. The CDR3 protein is CSARAGADYEQYF. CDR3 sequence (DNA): TGCAGTGCCCGAGCGGGGGCCGACTACGAGCAGTACTTC.